The subject of this entry is one TCR beta chain. These data are taken from a study of blood T cell repertoires in COVID-19. Overall study context: The analysed material was cDNA or gDNA that came from T cells, B-cell-depleted T cells, or PBMCs.

Clones were read by immunoSEQ multiplex PCR, and TCRdb kept only the in-frame ones, dropping some. This table has 98,000 or so clones, approximately 91% appearing once. The CDR3 consists of 13 residues. Germline CDR1 reads LGHDT; CDR2 reads YNNKEL (reference sequence). Between the trimmed V and J ends, which lost 5 bases and 10 bases, there was a span of 18 bases. This clonotype was sampled from a man aged 60 to 69 with COVID-19, enrolled during active disease. Source material: peripheral blood. The genes are TRBV3-1 (or the pseudogene TRBV3-2) and TRBJ2-7; perhaps TRBD1 as D (7 bases). The CDR3 loop is CASSNRGLGDQYF. CDR3 nucleotide sequence: TGTGCCAGCAGCAACAGGGGACTCGGAGATCAGTACTTC.